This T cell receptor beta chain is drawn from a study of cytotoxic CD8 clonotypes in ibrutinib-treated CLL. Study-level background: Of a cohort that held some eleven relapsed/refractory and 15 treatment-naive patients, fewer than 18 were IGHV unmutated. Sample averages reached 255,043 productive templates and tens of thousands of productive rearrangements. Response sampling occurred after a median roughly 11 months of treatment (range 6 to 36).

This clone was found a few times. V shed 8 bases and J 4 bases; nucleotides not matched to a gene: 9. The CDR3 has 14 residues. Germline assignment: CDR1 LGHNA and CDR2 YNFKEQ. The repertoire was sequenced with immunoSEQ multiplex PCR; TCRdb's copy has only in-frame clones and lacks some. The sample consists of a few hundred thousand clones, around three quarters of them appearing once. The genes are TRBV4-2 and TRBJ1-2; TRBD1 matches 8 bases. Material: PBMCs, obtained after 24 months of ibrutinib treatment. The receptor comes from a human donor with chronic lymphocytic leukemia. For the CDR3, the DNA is TGTGCCAGCGCACCAAGACAGGGGATCTATGGCTACACCTTC. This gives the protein CASAPRQGIYGYTF.